The following is a T cell receptor (beta chain) sequence with its context. Primers for the PCR totalled 60 Vbeta and 13 Jbeta. The repertoire was sequenced with immunoSEQ multiplex PCR; TCRdb's copy has only in-frame clones and lacks some. Among approximately 100,000 clones listed, more than 60% were seen once. Germline CDR1 reads MNHEY; CDR2 reads SVGAGI. The CDR3 sequence is 14 residues long. With 0 bases removed from V and 4 bases from J, the gap between germline ends came to 9 bases. The sample belongs to a study of cytomegalovirus exposure and HLA in healthy donors. Sequenced material: PBMCs. The receptor comes from a woman in her 50s in good health and CMV-seropositive. This chain joins TRBV6-5 and TRBJ1-1; D possibly corresponds to TRBD1 (6 bases). The CDR3 spells CASSYSGGRTEAFF. The CDR3 region has the DNA TGTGCCAGCAGTTACTCGGGGGGGCGCACTGAAGCTTTCTTT.